The rows below give T cell receptor beta chains drawn from one sample of a study of blood T cell repertoires in COVID-19. Some clones are missing from TCRdb's copy, which holds only in-frame ones; the method was immunoSEQ multiplex PCR. The data contain 45,000 or so clones, 85% to 90% of them seen just once; the ten biggest clones take up around 2%. Sequencing was performed on peripheral blood. These receptors were obtained from a woman of 80 years or more with COVID-19, enrolled during active disease. CDR3s include the opening cysteine and the closing phenylalanine or tryptophan. Each record gives: J gene, V gene, CDR3 length, D gene, clone size, CDR3 DNA, CDR3 protein. A D gene is named only where the DNA matches it firmly. Rows give clone size only sometimes, using once, few, many, or a class for an expanded clone.

j_call: TRBJ1-2
v_call: TRBV11-2
cdr3_length: 16
d_call: NA
clone_size: NA
cdr3_nt: TGTGCCAGCAGCGCTTCACCAGGGAGGGCAATCTATGGCTACACCTTC
cdr3_aa: CASSASPGRAIYGYTF

j_call: TRBJ1-1
v_call: TRBV27
cdr3_length: 14
d_call: NA
clone_size: NA
cdr3_nt: TGTGCCAGCAGTTTCCAAGATAGGAGCACTGAAGCTTTCTTT
cdr3_aa: CASSFQDRSTEAFF

j_call: TRBJ2-7
v_call: TRBV24-1
cdr3_length: 15
d_call: TRBD1
clone_size: NA
cdr3_nt: TGTGCCACCAGTGATCCCCGGGACAGGAGCTACGAGCAGTACTTC
cdr3_aa: CATSDPRDRSYEQYF

j_call: TRBJ1-4
v_call: TRBV20-1
cdr3_length: 16
d_call: NA
clone_size: NA
cdr3_nt: TGCAGTGCTAGTCCCCGGGGGGGGGTAAGGGATGAAAAACTGTTTTTT
cdr3_aa: CSASPRGGVRDEKLFF

j_call: TRBJ2-3
v_call: TRBV24-1
cdr3_length: 16
d_call: TRBD1
clone_size: NA
cdr3_nt: TGTGCCACCGTAGGGACAGACGGATCTTCCACAGATACGCAGTATTTT
cdr3_aa: CATVGTDGSSTDTQYF

j_call: TRBJ2-5
v_call: TRBV4-1
cdr3_length: 18
d_call: TRBD2
clone_size: NA
cdr3_nt: TGCGCCAGCAGCCAAGATATTGGGACTAGCGGGAGAGGGGAGACCCAGTACTTC
cdr3_aa: CASSQDIGTSGRGETQYF

j_call: TRBJ1-2
v_call: TRBV3-1/TRBV3-2
cdr3_length: 14
d_call: TRBD1
clone_size: NA
cdr3_nt: TGTGCCAGCAGCCAAGGACAGGGGGGATATGGCTACACCTTC
cdr3_aa: CASSQGQGGYGYTF

j_call: TRBJ1-6
v_call: TRBV7-3
cdr3_length: 16
d_call: NA
clone_size: NA
cdr3_nt: TGTGCCAGCAGCTTAGGGGCCGGGCATTTTAATTCACCCCTCCACTTT
cdr3_aa: CASSLGAGHFNSPLHF

j_call: TRBJ2-1
v_call: TRBV7-9
cdr3_length: 18
d_call: TRBD1
clone_size: NA
cdr3_nt: TGTGCCAGCAGCCCCATCGGAGAGGGACAGGGCGGTGGAAATGAGCAGTTCTTC
cdr3_aa: CASSPIGEGQGGGNEQFF

j_call: TRBJ2-6
v_call: TRBV5-1
cdr3_length: 18
d_call: NA
clone_size: NA
cdr3_nt: TGCGCCAGCAGCTTGGTTGGGGGGATCCTCTCTGGGGCCAACGTCCTGACTTTC
cdr3_aa: CASSLVGGILSGANVLTF

j_call: TRBJ2-1
v_call: TRBV19
cdr3_length: 16
d_call: TRBD2
clone_size: NA
cdr3_nt: TGTGCCAGTAGTATAGCGGGGACTAGCTCCTACAATGAGCAGTTCTTC
cdr3_aa: CASSIAGTSSYNEQFF

j_call: TRBJ2-5
v_call: TRBV3-1/TRBV3-2
cdr3_length: 17
d_call: TRBD2
clone_size: few
cdr3_nt: TGTGCCAGCAGCCAAGTCGCCGGGACTAGCGGACAAGAGACCCAGTACTTC
cdr3_aa: CASSQVAGTSGQETQYF

j_call: TRBJ1-1
v_call: TRBV14
cdr3_length: 15
d_call: TRBD1
clone_size: NA
cdr3_nt: TGTGCCAGCAGCCTTCGGAGGGGGCCGAACACTGAAGCTTTCTTT
cdr3_aa: CASSLRRGPNTEAFF

j_call: TRBJ2-7
v_call: TRBV6-5
cdr3_length: 14
d_call: NA
clone_size: NA
cdr3_nt: TGTGCCAGCAGTACTAATCCAGGGAACTACGAGCAGTACTTC
cdr3_aa: CASSTNPGNYEQYF

j_call: TRBJ2-3
v_call: TRBV20-1
cdr3_length: 15
d_call: NA
clone_size: NA
cdr3_nt: TGCAGTGCTAGTTTAGCCCTGCCCCCGAAAAATACGCAGTATTTT
cdr3_aa: CSASLALPPKNTQYF

j_call: TRBJ1-1
v_call: TRBV7-9
cdr3_length: 11
d_call: NA
clone_size: NA
cdr3_nt: TGTGCCAGCAGCTTAAGGACAAAAGCTTTCTTT
cdr3_aa: CASSLRTKAFF